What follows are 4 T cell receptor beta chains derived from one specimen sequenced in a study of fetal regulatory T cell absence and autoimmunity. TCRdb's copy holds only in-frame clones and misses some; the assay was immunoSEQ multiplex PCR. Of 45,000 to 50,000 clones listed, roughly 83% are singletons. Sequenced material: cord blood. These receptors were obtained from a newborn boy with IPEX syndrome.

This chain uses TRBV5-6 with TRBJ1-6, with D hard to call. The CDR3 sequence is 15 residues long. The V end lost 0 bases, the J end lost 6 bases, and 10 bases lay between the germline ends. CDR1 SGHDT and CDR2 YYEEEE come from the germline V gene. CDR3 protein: CASSLVMAANSPLHF. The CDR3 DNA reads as TGTGCCAGCAGCTTGGTAATGGCAGCTAATTCACCCCTCCACTTT. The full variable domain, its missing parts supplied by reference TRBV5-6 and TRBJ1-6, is DAGVTQSPTHLIKTRGQQVTLRCSPKSGHDTVSWYQQALGQGPQFIFQYYEEEERQRGNFPDRFSGHQFPNYSSELNVNALLLGDSALYLCASSLVMAANSPLHFGNGTRLTVT.

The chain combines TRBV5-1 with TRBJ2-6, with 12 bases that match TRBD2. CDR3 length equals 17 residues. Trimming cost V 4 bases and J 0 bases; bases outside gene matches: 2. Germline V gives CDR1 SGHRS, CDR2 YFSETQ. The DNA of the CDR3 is TGCGCCAGCAGCCCGACTAGCGGGGGCTCTGGGGCCAACGTCCTGACTTTC. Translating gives CASSPTSGGSGANVLTF. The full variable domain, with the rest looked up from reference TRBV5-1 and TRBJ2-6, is KAGVTQTPRYLIKTRGQQVTLSCSPISGHRSVSWYQQTPGQGLQFLFEYFSETQRNKGNFPGRFSGRQFSNSRSEMNVSTLELGDSALYLCASSPTSGGSGANVLTFGAGSRLTVL.

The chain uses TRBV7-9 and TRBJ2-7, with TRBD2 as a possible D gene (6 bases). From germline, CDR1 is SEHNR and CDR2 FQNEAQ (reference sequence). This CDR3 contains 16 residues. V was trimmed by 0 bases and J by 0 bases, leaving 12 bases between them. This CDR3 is CASSLAGGGASYEQYF. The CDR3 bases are TGTGCCAGCAGCTTAGCAGGTGGCGGGGCCTCCTACGAGCAGTACTTC.

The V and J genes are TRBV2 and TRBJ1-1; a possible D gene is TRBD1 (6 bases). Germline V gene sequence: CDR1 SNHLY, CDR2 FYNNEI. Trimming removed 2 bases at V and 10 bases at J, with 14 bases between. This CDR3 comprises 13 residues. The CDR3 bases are TGTGCCAGCAGTGAATGGGGGCCGGCTGGAGCTTTCTTT. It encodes CASSEWGPAGAFF.